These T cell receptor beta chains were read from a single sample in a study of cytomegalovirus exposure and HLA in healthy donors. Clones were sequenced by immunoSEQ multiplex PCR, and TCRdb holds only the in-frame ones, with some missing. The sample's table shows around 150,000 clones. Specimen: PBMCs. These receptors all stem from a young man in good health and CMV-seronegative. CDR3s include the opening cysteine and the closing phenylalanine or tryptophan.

CDR3aa: CASSLPQGDNEQFF
j_gene: TRBJ2-1
v_gene: TRBV11-3

CDR3aa: CASSFWDRRENTQYF
j_gene: TRBJ2-3
v_gene: TRBV5-4

CDR3aa: CASSLDGGWYGYTF
j_gene: TRBJ1-2
v_gene: TRBV5-4

CDR3aa: CASSRTSGRAGGNEQFF
j_gene: TRBJ2-1
v_gene: TRBV28

CDR3aa: CASSYRATASPLHF
j_gene: TRBJ1-6
v_gene: TRBV6-5

CDR3aa: CASSLVQGYNEQFF
j_gene: TRBJ2-1
v_gene: TRBV7-9

CDR3aa: CASSLGQGARQPQHF
j_gene: TRBJ1-5
v_gene: TRBV28

CDR3aa: CASSQTSGIQETQYF
j_gene: TRBJ2-5
v_gene: TRBV27

CDR3aa: CASSLTGGKYNEQFF
j_gene: TRBJ2-1
v_gene: TRBV11-2

CDR3aa: CASSFNNEQFF
j_gene: TRBJ2-1
v_gene: TRBV7-2

CDR3aa: CASITSGRWNEQFF
j_gene: TRBJ2-1
v_gene: TRBV2

CDR3aa: CASSLTPGNTEAFF
j_gene: TRBJ1-1
v_gene: TRBV27

CDR3aa: CASSVGAGGRTGELFF
j_gene: TRBJ2-2
v_gene: TRBV9

CDR3aa: CASRPREYSYNEQFF
j_gene: TRBJ2-1
v_gene: TRBV5-5

CDR3aa: CASSIRGRGGPYNEQFF
j_gene: TRBJ2-1
v_gene: TRBV19

CDR3aa: CASSPRPGISGANVLTF
j_gene: TRBJ2-6
v_gene: TRBV11-3

CDR3aa: CSAAGYGYTF
j_gene: TRBJ1-2
v_gene: TRBV20-1

CDR3aa: CASSSTDRRNTIYF
j_gene: TRBJ1-3
v_gene: TRBV9

CDR3aa: CASSLGHTYEQYF
j_gene: TRBJ2-7
v_gene: TRBV7-7

CDR3aa: CASSGHRATEAFF
j_gene: TRBJ1-1
v_gene: TRBV27

CDR3aa: CASSLVPAGNEQFF
j_gene: TRBJ2-1
v_gene: TRBV11-2

CDR3aa: CASSPRTGVNEQYF
j_gene: TRBJ2-7
v_gene: TRBV5-1

CDR3aa: CASSGFGQREEVNNEQFF
j_gene: TRBJ2-1
v_gene: TRBV27

CDR3aa: CASSLTWTGENIQYF
j_gene: TRBJ2-4
v_gene: TRBV11-2

CDR3aa: CASSLTGGSNQPQHF
j_gene: TRBJ1-5
v_gene: TRBV7-9

CDR3aa: CASIKGVENTEAFF
j_gene: TRBJ1-1
v_gene: TRBV6-6

CDR3aa: CASSPNTGADGYTF
j_gene: TRBJ1-2
v_gene: TRBV11-2

CDR3aa: CASSPRGRTEAFF
j_gene: TRBJ1-1
v_gene: TRBV7-9

CDR3aa: CASSYSRSTGNTIYF
j_gene: TRBJ1-3
v_gene: TRBV6-5

CDR3aa: CASTTGQWGNVLTF
j_gene: TRBJ2-6
v_gene: TRBV6-5

CDR3aa: CASSIPIRLAVNTDTQYF
j_gene: TRBJ2-3
v_gene: TRBV19

CDR3aa: CASSLDLGKNIQYF
j_gene: TRBJ2-4
v_gene: TRBV7-2

CDR3aa: CASSPTISGRLYEQYF
j_gene: TRBJ2-7
v_gene: TRBV28

CDR3aa: CASGLLLIYNEQFF
j_gene: TRBJ2-1
v_gene: TRBV2

CDR3aa: CASKGQGEPGELFF
j_gene: TRBJ2-2
v_gene: TRBV10-2

CDR3aa: CASSSYYEQYF
j_gene: TRBJ2-7
v_gene: TRBV6-5

CDR3aa: CASSLDSSTNEKLFF
j_gene: TRBJ1-4
v_gene: TRBV5-5

CDR3aa: CASSAPGTEAFF
j_gene: TRBJ1-1
v_gene: TRBV10-1

CDR3aa: CASSLSGSYYEQYF
j_gene: TRBJ2-7
v_gene: TRBV28

CDR3aa: CAIRGGSTGANVLTF
j_gene: TRBJ2-6
v_gene: TRBV10-3

CDR3aa: CASSLSSEDRGHGYTF
j_gene: TRBJ1-2
v_gene: TRBV27

CDR3aa: CASSLDRVGAEAFF
j_gene: TRBJ1-1
v_gene: TRBV7-8

CDR3aa: CASSQGLDQPQHF
j_gene: TRBJ1-5
v_gene: TRBV19

CDR3aa: CASSRQSSNYGYTF
j_gene: TRBJ1-2
v_gene: TRBV19

CDR3aa: CSVDMAGQTEAFF
j_gene: TRBJ1-1
v_gene: TRBV29-1

CDR3aa: CASSLEPGYNSGNTIYF
j_gene: TRBJ1-3
v_gene: TRBV5-1

CDR3aa: CASSYSGRRDTQYF
j_gene: TRBJ2-3
v_gene: TRBV25-1

CDR3aa: CASSRQGSGNTIYF
j_gene: TRBJ1-3
v_gene: TRBV5-1

CDR3aa: CASSPGGDQPQHF
j_gene: TRBJ1-5
v_gene: TRBV5-6

CDR3aa: CASSRPGTLYNEQFF
j_gene: TRBJ2-1
v_gene: TRBV28

CDR3aa: CASSLDFDGSGSYEQYF
j_gene: TRBJ2-7
v_gene: TRBV5-1

CDR3aa: CASGLIPAGGGSNQPQHF
j_gene: TRBJ1-5
v_gene: TRBV12-5

CDR3aa: CASSYVTGATTEAFF
j_gene: TRBJ1-1
v_gene: TRBV6-5